Below, 27 T cell receptor beta chains from the same sample are listed, as sequenced in a study of cytomegalovirus exposure and HLA in healthy donors. In the PCR, 60 Vbeta and 13 Jbeta primers were used. Sequencing used immunoSEQ multiplex PCR; TCRdb keeps in-frame clones, though not all of them. The repertoire includes roughly 140,000 clones, 79% of them detected once, and 6.3% sits in the top ten. The sample consisted of PBMCs. Receptors originate from a man aged 50 to 60 in good health and CMV-seropositive.

V usage is TRBV6-5 and J usage is TRBJ2-2; D is possibly TRBD2 (5 bases). Per germline, CDR1 MNHEY and CDR2 SVGAGI. This CDR3 is built from 15 residues. Trimming took 2 bases from V and 4 from J, leaving 11 bases between them. The CDR3 is CASSYGLEGTGELFF. The CDR3 DNA reads as TGTGCCAGCAGTTACGGCCTAGAGGGCACCGGGGAGCTGTTTTTT.

The V gene is TRBV19, the J gene TRBJ2-7; 7 bases map to TRBD2. Germline V gene lookup returns CDR1 LNHDA and CDR2 SQIVND (reference sequence). This CDR3 comprises 14 residues. J was trimmed by 5 bases and V by 5 bases; bases with no gene match: 9. CDR3 amino acids: CASSPGRRGDEQYF. Written as DNA, the CDR3 is TGTGCCAGTAGTCCCGGGAGGAGAGGCGACGAGCAGTACTTC.

The CDR3 bases are TGTGCCAGCAGCTTAGGTGCGCGGGGGGCCTACGAGCAGTACTTC. Amino acid sequence: CASSLGARGAYEQYF. V and J are TRBV7-2 and TRBJ2-7; 8 nucleotides align to TRBD2. This CDR3 has 15 amino acids. Trimming took 1 base from V and 2 from J; bases not matched to a gene: 4. Germline CDR1 SGHTA, CDR2 FQGNSA.

The chain recombines TRBV7-9 with TRBJ2-2; 7 positions match TRBD1. With 5 bases clipped from V and 3 bases from J, the junction kept 6 bases outside the gene matches. The germline gives CDR1 SEHNR, CDR2 FQNEAQ (reference sequence). This CDR3 region has 15 residues. CDR3 in amino acids: CASSRGTADTGELFF. The CDR3 bases are TGTGCCAGCAGCCGAGGGACAGCCGACACCGGGGAGCTGTTTTTT.

CDR3 DNA sequence: TGTGCCAGCAGCTTTGGGACAGGGGCGTCCTACGAGCAGTACTTC. Translating it yields CASSFGTGASYEQYF. The chain has TRBV5-6 and TRBJ2-7; 10 bases line up with TRBD1. Germline CDR1 is SGHDT and CDR2 is YYEEEE. The trim removed 2 bases at V and 1 base at J, leaving 3 bases unmatched. This CDR3 is built from 15 residues.

The CDR3 reads CASSRDTHFEQYF. CDR3 nucleotides: TGTGCCAGCAGCCGGGACACTCATTTCGAGCAGTACTTC. V gene TRBV7-6 combines with J gene TRBJ2-7, with a weak D call TRBD1 (6 bases). CDR3 length equals 13 residues. Trimming shortened V by 5 bases and J by 6 bases, and 14 bases separated the two germline ends. Per the germline V gene, CDR1 is SGHVS and CDR2 is FNYEAQ.

The chain combines TRBV7-9 with TRBJ2-2; 8 bases match TRBD1. Trimming cost V 5 bases and J 5 bases; bases outside gene matches: 4. This CDR3 is 14 amino acids long. Germline V gene lookup returns CDR1 SEHNR and CDR2 FQNEAQ (reference sequence). CDR3 coding DNA: TGTGCCAGCAGCCCACGGACAGGGACCGGGGAGCTGTTTTTT. Encoded protein: CASSPRTGTGELFF.

This clone has just one count. This chain links TRBV30 with TRBJ2-1; D not certain. Germline CDR1 reads GTSNPN; CDR2 reads SVGIG (reference sequence). This CDR3 is 12 amino acids long. V shed 3 bases and J shed 7 bases, with 10 bases lying between them. The CDR3 loop reads CAWRRSQNEQFF. In nucleotides, the CDR3 is TGTGCCTGGAGGAGATCTCAAAATGAGCAGTTCTTC.

In this sample, this clone turned up once. The same CDR3 also results from other DNA sequences found in this sample. The V gene is TRBV6-4, the J gene TRBJ2-2; 9 bases fit TRBD2. CDR1 and CDR2 (germline): MRHNA, SNTAGT. The V segment lost 3 bases and the J segment 4 bases; nucleotides outside the gene matches: 3. This CDR3 contains 15 residues. DNA for the CDR3: TGTGCCAGCAGTGAGATTAGCGGGAGCACCGGGGAGCTGTTTTTT. This translates into CASSEISGSTGELFF.

The V call is TRBV5-5, the J call TRBJ2-2; the match to TRBD2 covers 9 bases. Losses at the gene ends were 3 bases for V and 4 bases for J; bases not matched to a gene: 7. This CDR3 is built from 16 residues. CDR1 is SGHKS, CDR2 YYEKEE, per germline (reference sequence). CDR3: CASSYQSGRLTGELFF. CDR3 DNA sequence: TGTGCCAGCAGCTACCAAAGCGGGAGGCTCACCGGGGAGCTGTTTTTT.

The chain joins TRBV29-1 to TRBJ1-4, with 8 bases matching TRBD1. J lost 5 bases, V lost 6 bases, and 5 bases had no gene match. CDR1 and CDR2 from the germline V gene are SQVTM and ANQGSEA. The CDR3 extends over 13 amino acids. The CDR3 DNA is TGCAGCGTAGAGGACAGGGAGAATGAAAAACTGTTTTTT. The encoded protein is CSVEDRENEKLFF.

The V and J genes are TRBV19 and TRBJ2-2, with a weak D call TRBD2 (6 bases). Germline V lookup: CDR1 LNHDA, CDR2 SQIVND (reference sequence). The ends were cut back, 10 bases at V and 4 bases at J, with 22 bases in the middle. The CDR3 covers 16 residues. The DNA for the CDR3 is TGTGCCACCCTCGTACCGGGCGGGATAAGCACCGGGGAGCTGTTTTTT. It translates to CATLVPGGISTGELFF.

The chain uses TRBV15 and TRBJ2-4, with D perhaps matching TRBD2 (5 bases). This CDR3 spans 15 amino acids. The V and J ends lost 5 bases and 5 bases respectively, with 16 bases between them. The germline CDR1 and CDR2 sequences are LNHNV and YYDKDF (reference sequence). CDR3 sequence: CATSVEGRVQNIQYF. The CDR3 DNA reads TGTGCCACCAGCGTCGAAGGGCGGGTTCAAAACATTCAGTACTTC. Variable domain in full (rest from reference TRBV15 and TRBJ2-4): DAMVIQNPRYQVTQFGKPVTLSCSQTLNHNVMYWYQQKSSQAPKLLFHYYDKDFNNEADTPDNFQSRRPNTSFCFLDIRSPGLGDTAMYLCATSVEGRVQNIQYFGAGTRLSVL.

V and J are TRBV5-1 and TRBJ2-5; 7 nucleotides agree with TRBD1. Per germline, CDR1 SGHRS and CDR2 YFSETQ. The CDR3 length is 17 residues. The V segment lost 1 base and the J segment 2 bases; nucleotides outside the gene matches: 11. The CDR3 sequence: CASSLSPTGRGQETQYF. CDR3 bases: TGCGCCAGCAGCTTGTCCCCGACAGGGAGAGGGCAAGAGACCCAGTACTTC.

This clone was found once. The chain employs TRBV6-6 and TRBJ2-7, with D possibly being TRBD2 (7 bases). The V gene's germline CDR1 is MNHNY and CDR2 SVGAGI (reference sequence). This CDR3 has 14 amino acids. Between the trimmed V and J ends, which lost 11 bases and 4 bases, there was a span of 21 bases. The CDR3 loop is CAGREGQGRYEQYF. In DNA, the CDR3 is TGTGCCGGAAGGGAGGGGCAGGGGCGATACGAGCAGTACTTC.

The chain carries TRBV11-2 and TRBJ1-2, with D perhaps matching TRBD1 (6 bases). The V end lost 5 bases, the J end lost 6 bases, and 19 bases lay between the germline ends. The germline gives CDR1 SGHAT, CDR2 FQNNGV. The CDR3 consists of 15 residues. This CDR3 is CASSQQGGSMDGYTF. In DNA form, the CDR3 reads TGTGCCAGCAGCCAACAGGGTGGCTCTATGGATGGCTACACCTTC. Full variable domain (remainder filled in from reference TRBV11-2 and TRBJ1-2): EAGVAQSPRYKIIEKRQSVAFWCNPISGHATLYWYQQILGQGPKLLIQFQNNGVVDDSQLPKDRFSAERLKGVDSTLKIQPAKLEDSAVYLCASSQQGGSMDGYTFGSGTRLTVV.

The chain employs TRBV10-3 and TRBJ2-7, with D maybe TRBD2 (6 bases). The CDR3 loop spans 15 amino acids. CDR1 and CDR2 (germline): ENHRY, SYGVKD. V shed 2 bases and J shed 9 bases, with 20 bases lying between them. The CDR3 DNA is TGTGCCATCAGTGAGATGGACGGGAGTTTCACCTTGCAGTACTTC. It specifies CAISEMDGSFTLQYF.

This chain links TRBV11-2 with TRBJ2-3, with TRBD2 matching over 14 bases. Trimming cost V 5 bases and J 2 bases; bases outside gene matches: 9. In germline, CDR1 is SGHAT, CDR2 FQNNGV. The CDR3 is made up of 18 amino acids. CDR3 residues: CASSPSRLAGGPTDTQYF. The CDR3 bases are TGTGCCAGCAGCCCGTCACGACTAGCGGGAGGGCCCACAGATACGCAGTATTTT.

This chain joins TRBV30 and TRBJ2-2, with TRBD1 matching over 7 bases. This CDR3 is built from 14 residues. CDR1 GTSNPN and CDR2 SVGIG come from the germline V gene (reference sequence). With 2 bases clipped from V and 8 bases from J, the junction kept 8 bases outside the gene matches. Here the CDR3 DNA reads TGTGCCTGGAGTACTGGGACAGAGGGGGGGGAGCTGTTTTTT. This encodes CAWSTGTEGGELFF.

The rearrangement uses TRBV6-5 and TRBJ2-7; 7 bases map to TRBD1. V shed 5 bases, J shed 3 bases, and the junction held 7 bases outside the gene matches. The CDR3 length is 14 residues. Germline CDR1 is MNHEY and CDR2 is SVGAGI. The CDR3 sequence is CASSRDSYVYEQYF. The CDR3 DNA is TGTGCCAGCAGTCGGGACAGTTACGTCTACGAGCAGTACTTC.

The chain combines TRBV11-2 with TRBJ2-5, with 9 bases aligning to TRBD1. Germline assignment: CDR1 SGHAT and CDR2 FQNNGV. The CDR3 is made up of 15 amino acids. Trimming at V came to 6 bases and at J to 6 bases, leaving 11 bases not matched to a gene. CDR3 sequence: CASRGQGRSVQTQYF. CDR3 nucleotides: TGTGCCAGCAGGGGACAGGGTAGGAGCGTTCAGACCCAGTACTTC.

In this sample, this clone turned up once. The chain links TRBV28 to TRBJ2-7; D perhaps matches TRBD1 (6 bases). Germline-derived CDR1 and CDR2 are MDHEN and SYDVKM. Trimming took off 7 bases at V and 2 bases at J, with 18 bases between the two ends. This CDR3 region has 15 residues. This chain's CDR3 is CASIPDRLFAYEQYF. In DNA form, the CDR3 reads TGTGCCAGCATCCCCGACAGGTTATTCGCCTACGAGCAGTACTTC.

This clone showed up just once. The chain couples TRBV25-1 to TRBJ2-2; D call uncertain. Trimming shortened V by 3 bases and J by 7 bases, and 15 bases separated the two germline ends. Germline loops: CDR1 MGHDK, CDR2 SYGVNS. The CDR3 runs 15 residues. The CDR3 region is CASSDTSREVGELFF. The CDR3 nucleotides read TGTGCCAGCAGTGACACCAGTCGAGAGGTCGGGGAGCTGTTTTTT.

Only a few counts were recorded for this clone. V usage is TRBV28 and J usage is TRBJ2-7, with TRBD2 identical over 11 bases. Trimming at V came to 6 bases and at J to 0 bases, leaving 4 bases not matched to a gene. The CDR3 length is 15 residues. Per the germline V gene, CDR1 is MDHEN and CDR2 is SYDVKM. DNA of the CDR3: TGTGCCAGCAGCTTAGCGGGAGGGTCCTCCTACGAGCAGTACTTC. It yields the protein CASSLAGGSSYEQYF. Full variable domain (remainder filled in from reference TRBV28 and TRBJ2-7): DVKVTQSSRYLVKRTGEKVFLECVQDMDHENMFWYRQDPGLGLRLIYFSYDVKMKEKGDIPEGYSVSREKKERFSLILESASTNQTSMYLCASSLAGGSSYEQYFGPGTRLTVT.

The chain joins TRBV14 to TRBJ2-5; tentatively, D is TRBD1 (5 bases). This CDR3 has 16 residues. Germline loops: CDR1 SGHDN, CDR2 FVKESK. Trimming stripped 1 base from V and 4 bases from J, with 16 bases between. CDR3 region: CASSQALGQGSETQYF. Here the CDR3 DNA reads TGTGCCAGCAGCCAAGCCCTAGGGCAGGGTTCAGAGACCCAGTACTTC.

This rearrangement joins TRBV28 to TRBJ2-1; TRBD2 is a possible D gene (6 bases). Trimming took off 3 bases at V and 2 bases at J, with 14 bases between the two ends. The germline V gene encodes CDR1 MDHEN and CDR2 SYDVKM. This CDR3 contains 16 residues. The CDR3 spells CASSLQAGITYNEQFF. CDR3 DNA sequence: TGTGCCAGCAGTTTGCAGGCGGGAATTACCTACAATGAGCAGTTCTTC.

The chain recombines TRBV27 with TRBJ1-5; a weak D match, TRBD1 (5 bases). In germline, CDR1 is MNHEY, CDR2 SMNVEV (reference sequence). The length of the CDR3 is 16 residues. The V end lost 2 bases, the J end lost 9 bases, and 20 bases lay between the germline ends. In DNA form, the CDR3 reads TGTGCCAGCAGTTTAAGAGGAACAGGCGCCCGGCGGCCCCAGCATTTT. This gives the protein CASSLRGTGARRPQHF.